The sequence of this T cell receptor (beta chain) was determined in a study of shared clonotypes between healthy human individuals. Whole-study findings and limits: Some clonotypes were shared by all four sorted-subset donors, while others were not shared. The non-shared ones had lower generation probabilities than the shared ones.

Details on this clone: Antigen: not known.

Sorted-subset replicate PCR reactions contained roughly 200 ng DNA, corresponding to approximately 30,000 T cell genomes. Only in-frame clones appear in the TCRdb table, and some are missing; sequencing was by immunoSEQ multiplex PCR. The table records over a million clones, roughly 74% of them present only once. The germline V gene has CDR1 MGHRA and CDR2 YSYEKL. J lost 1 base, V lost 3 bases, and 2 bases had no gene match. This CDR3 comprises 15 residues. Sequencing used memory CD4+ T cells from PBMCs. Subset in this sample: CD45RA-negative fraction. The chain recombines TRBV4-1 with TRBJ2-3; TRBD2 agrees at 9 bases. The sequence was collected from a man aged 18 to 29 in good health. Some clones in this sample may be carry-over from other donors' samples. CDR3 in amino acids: CASSQTSGGTDTQYF. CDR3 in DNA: TGCGCCAGCAGCCAGACTAGCGGAGGCACAGATACGCAGTATTTT.